Sequencing of this T cell receptor beta chain was carried out in a study of cytomegalovirus exposure and HLA in healthy donors. Method: immunoSEQ multiplex PCR; TCRdb's copy keeps in-frame clones and lacks some. The sample lists about 130,000 clones, more than 70% occurring once. With 4 bases removed from V and 0 bases from J, the gap between germline ends came to 17 bases. CDR3 length: 16 amino acids. Germline lookup yields CDR1 GTSNPN and CDR2 SVGIG (reference sequence). The genes are TRBV30 and TRBJ2-3; D is undetermined. Sequencing input: PBMCs. This TCR was sampled from a man aged 30 to 39 in good health and CMV-seronegative. The CDR3 DNA sequence: TGTGCCTGGACCGGTCTAGGTGAACCTAGCACAGATACGCAGTATTTT. Protein sequence: CAWTGLGEPSTDTQYF.